This entry features one T cell receptor beta chain sequence. Its antigen is still unknown. No base quality values were provided; no much bigger clone lies one nucleotide off. The treatment or condition label of this sample denotes: in vitro stimulation with specific CMV peptide epitopes to enrich CMV-specific T cells. This sample is part of a study of T cell repertoires in cytomegalovirus infection (dated by TCRdb to between 2019 and 2020). In the study overall: The peptide stimulations were aimed at well-studied HLA-B-restricted epitopes as well as recently identified HLA-C-restricted CMV epitopes, whose presentation resists viral immunomodulation. Donor HLA type was relevant to the analysis, because carriage of CMV infection together with the matching HLA type was indicated by public TCR beta signatures. General conclusions and limits of the study: In both this cohort and an independent approximately 400-donor cohort, the cumulative frequency of public TCR beta family members distinguished carriers of CMV infection plus the relevant HLA type. The ex vivo response was dominated by HLA-C-restricted CMV-specific TCR beta clonotypes, and the single most frequent clonotype in two of eight donors was supplied by these HLA-C-restricted clonotypes.

Including the terminal cysteine and phenylalanine, the CDR3 comprises 14 residues. Of the read, only the CDR3 DNA is kept; its 42 bases are in frame from base 1. The V end gives up 0 bases and the J end 6 bases, leaving 3 bases in the junction not matched to a gene. The CDR1 and CDR2 encoded by the germline V gene are SGHTA and FQGTGA. The instrument was an Illumina HiSeq 1500. TCRdb reworked the public reads: Q25 trimming with fastp, MiXCR clone assembly, productive beta chains retained. CDR3 protein sequences are deduplicated, and each keeps its most common genes and DNA. The sample table contains about 920,000 distinct CDR3 sequences; only one count was recorded for about a third of them. Clones ranked in the top ten supply under 15% of the sample.

The receptor comes from a human donor in good health (CMV status not recorded). Some clones in this sample may be carry-over from other donors' samples. Sequenced here: cultured CD8+ T cells from PBMCs, sampled from culture after CMV antigen stimulation. This receptor chain uses TRBV7-3 and TRBJ1-1; the junction holds 8 bases that match TRBD1. The CDR3 here reads CASSLTQGASEAFF. The DNA is TGTGCCAGCAGCTTAACGCAGGGGGCCTCTGAAGCTTTCTTT.